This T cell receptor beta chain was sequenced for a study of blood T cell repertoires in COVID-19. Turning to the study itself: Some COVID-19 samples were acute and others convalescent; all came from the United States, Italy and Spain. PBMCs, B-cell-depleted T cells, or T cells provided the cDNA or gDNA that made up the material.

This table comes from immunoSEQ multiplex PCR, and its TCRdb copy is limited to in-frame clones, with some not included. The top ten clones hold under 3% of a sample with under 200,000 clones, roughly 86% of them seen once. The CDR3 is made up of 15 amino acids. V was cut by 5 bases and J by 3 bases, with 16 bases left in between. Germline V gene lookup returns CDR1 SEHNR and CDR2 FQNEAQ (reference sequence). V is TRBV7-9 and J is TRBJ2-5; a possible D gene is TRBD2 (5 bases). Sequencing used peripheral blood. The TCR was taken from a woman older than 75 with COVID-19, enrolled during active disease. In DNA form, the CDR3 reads TGTGCCAGCAGCCTATCCGGGATTAGAGAAGAGACCCAGTACTTC. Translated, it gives CASSLSGIREETQYF.